These 27 T cell receptor beta chains were sequenced from one sample in a study of blood T cell repertoires in COVID-19 (TCRdb year 2020). Libraries were constructed by the immunoSEQ multiplex PCR assay. TCRdb retrieved this table from immuneACCESS and kept in-frame rearrangements only. Not all clones are present; in checked studies, unresolved V genes account for under half, and no reason is known for the remainder. This sample comprises 95,000 to 110,000 clones, around 82% of them detected only once. Under 5.5% of the sample belongs to the ten largest clones. Sequencing used peripheral blood. All receptors come from a man in his 60s with acute or convalescent COVID-19.

The V call is TRBV29-1, the J call TRBJ2-1; TRBD2 is a possible D gene (6 bases). CDR1 is SQVTM and CDR2 is ANQGSEA in the germline V gene. Trimming stripped 3 bases from V and 8 bases from J, with 11 bases between. The CDR3 runs to 12 residues. DNA for the CDR3: TGCAGCGTTGAGGCCTCGGGGGATGAGCAGTTCTTC. Translated, it gives CSVEASGDEQFF.

The table lists this clone with a count of one. The chain combines TRBV18 with TRBJ2-1; 8 nucleotides line up with TRBD2. CDR1 is KGHSH, CDR2 LQKENI, per germline. The trim removed 5 bases at V and 7 bases at J, leaving 13 bases unmatched. This CDR3 comprises 16 residues. CDR3 in amino acids: CASSARLTGGLNEQFF. CDR3 DNA sequence: TGTGCCAGCTCAGCCCGACTGACGGGGGGGCTTAATGAGCAGTTCTTC.

This clone has a single count. This chain links TRBV6-2 or TRBV6-3 with TRBJ1-1; possibly TRBD1 for D (5 bases). This CDR3 spans 14 amino acids. CDR1 is MNHEY and CDR2 is SVGEGT in the germline V gene. Trimming removed 2 bases from V and 2 bases from J, with 9 bases in between. The CDR3 coding sequence is TGTGCCAGCAGTTACACAGGCTTAAACACTGAAGCTTTCTTT. Amino acids: CASSYTGLNTEAFF.

Points on this clone: Other DNA sequences of this sample code for an identical CDR3. CDR3 in amino acids: CASSLSVEEQFF. CDR3 DNA: TGTGCCAGCAGCTTAAGTGTAGAAGAGCAGTTCTTC. The chain joins TRBV11-3 to TRBJ2-1; D gene uncertain. CDR1 and CDR2 from the germline V gene are SGHNT and YENEEA. The CDR3 is made up of 12 amino acids. Trimming stripped 2 bases from V and 10 bases from J, with 9 bases between.

The sample holds a few counts of this clone. The chain uses TRBV7-9 and TRBJ2-6; D gene unclear. The germline V gene encodes CDR1 SEHNR and CDR2 FQNEAQ (reference sequence). Trimming left V 3 bases short and J 0 bases short, with 6 bases between. The CDR3 sequence is 15 residues long. The CDR3 DNA reads TGTGCCAGCAGCTTTTTCCTCTCTGGGGCCAACGTCCTGACTTTC. As protein: CASSFFLSGANVLTF.

The chain joins TRBV2 to TRBJ2-1; TRBD2 matches 10 bases. Germline CDR1 is SNHLY and CDR2 is FYNNEI. V shed 9 bases, J shed 9 bases, and the junction held 14 bases outside the gene matches. The CDR3 is made up of 15 amino acids. CDR3 nucleotide sequence: TGTGCCAGTCGGACTAGCGGAACCGAAGGGGGTGAGCAGTTCTTC. Residues: CASRTSGTEGGEQFF.

This clone was seen only a few times. This chain joins TRBV3-1 (or the pseudogene TRBV3-2) and TRBJ2-1; the D gene is possibly TRBD1 (6 bases). CDR3 size: 18 residues. Germline CDR1 and CDR2: LGHDT and YNNKEL (reference sequence). V lost 1 base and J lost 0, with 16 bases in between. CDR3 nucleotide sequence: TGTGCCAGCAGCCAAGGAGAGGGCAGGGGAAGCTCCTACAATGAGCAGTTCTTC. Encoded protein: CASSQGEGRGSSYNEQFF.

V is TRBV7-3 and J is TRBJ2-2, with 7 bases aligning to TRBD2. The CDR3 loop spans 13 amino acids. The V gene's germline CDR1 is SGHTA and CDR2 FQGTGA. Trimming at V came to 5 bases and at J to 6 bases, leaving 3 bases not matched to a gene. This CDR3 reads CASSPTSAGELFF. CDR3 bases: TGTGCCAGCAGCCCCACTAGCGCCGGGGAGCTGTTTTTT.

The CDR3 is CASSLDGDFYNEQFF. CDR3 in DNA: TGTGCCAGCAGCTTAGATGGGGACTTTTACAATGAGCAGTTCTTC. This chain connects TRBV7-2 to TRBJ2-1, with a possible D match to TRBD2 (6 bases). The CDR3 length is 15 residues. The germline CDR1 and CDR2 sequences are SGHTA and FQGNSA. Deletions cut 1 base from V and 4 bases from J, with 11 bases between.

This clone was recorded only once. V gene TRBV7-2 combines with J gene TRBJ2-3; weak D call: TRBD1 (6 bases). The V gene lost 3 bases and the J gene lost 1 base, with 8 bases spanning the gap. This CDR3 has 14 residues. Germline V gene sequence: CDR1 SGHTA, CDR2 FQGNSA. The CDR3 DNA reads TGTGCCAGCAGCTTGGGACATGGCACAGATACGCAGTATTTT. Amino acids: CASSLGHGTDTQYF.

This sequence joins TRBV18 and TRBJ1-6; the match to TRBD1 covers 9 bases. Per the germline V gene, CDR1 is KGHSH and CDR2 is LQKENI. This CDR3 comprises 19 residues. V lost 1 base and J lost 9; bases outside the gene matches: 16. The CDR3 protein is CASSPLSRIGTGIISPLHF. CDR3 sequence (DNA): TGTGCCAGCTCACCACTATCTCGTATAGGGACAGGGATAATTTCACCCCTCCACTTT.

Ten or more counts support this clone. The chain carries TRBV6-5 and TRBJ2-7, with a tentative D call TRBD1 (5 bases). V lost 2 bases and J lost 3, with 11 bases in between. CDR1 and CDR2 from the germline V gene are MNHEY and SVGAGI. This CDR3 has 14 residues. This chain's CDR3 is CASSYKGRRYEQYF. The CDR3 DNA sequence: TGTGCCAGCAGTTACAAGGGGCGCCGCTACGAGCAGTACTTC.

V and J are TRBV29-1 and TRBJ2-5; 8 bases agree with TRBD1. Per the germline V gene, CDR1 is SQVTM and CDR2 is ANQGSEA. V gave up 5 bases and J gave up 4 bases; unmatched junction bases: 3. The CDR3 is 12 residues long. The CDR3 reads CSVRTGTETQYF. The CDR3 nucleotides read TGCAGCGTTCGGACAGGGACAGAGACCCAGTACTTC.

The rearrangement uses TRBV2 and TRBJ2-1; D unresolved. The germline V gene encodes CDR1 SNHLY and CDR2 FYNNEI. The CDR3 consists of 11 residues. V was pared by 6 bases and J by 3 bases, with 3 bases between. In DNA, the CDR3 is TGTGCCAGCAGGTACTACAATGAGCAGTTCTTC. Amino acids: CASRYYNEQFF.

The chain joins TRBV6-5 to TRBJ1-1, with D possibly matching TRBD1 (5 bases). Germline CDR1 reads MNHEY; CDR2 reads SVGAGI. V shed 7 bases and J shed 1 base, with 13 bases lying between them. The CDR3 has 14 residues. CDR3 in DNA: TGTGCCAGCACTTATACCCAGGGGAACACTGAAGCTTTCTTT. Translation: CASTYTQGNTEAFF.

The genes are TRBV19 and TRBJ1-1; weak D call: TRBD1 (6 bases). Trimming shortened V by 5 bases and J by 1 base, and 14 bases separated the two germline ends. The germline CDR1 and CDR2 sequences are LNHDA and SQIVND (reference sequence). The CDR3 sequence is 15 residues long. The CDR3 here is CASSPGQRRNTEAFF. The CDR3, as DNA: TGTGCCAGTAGTCCCGGACAGAGACGGAACACTGAAGCTTTCTTT. The full variable domain, its missing parts supplied by reference TRBV19 and TRBJ1-1, is DGGITQSPKYLFRKEGQNVTLSCEQNLNHDAMYWYRQDPGQGLRLIYYSQIVNDFQKGDIAEGYSVSREKKESFPLTVTSAQKNPTAFYLCASSPGQRRNTEAFFGQGTRLTVV.

There are a few counts of this clone. This sequence joins TRBV7-9 and TRBJ2-2; D uncertain. Germline-derived CDR1 and CDR2 are SEHNR and FQNEAQ (reference sequence). The germline V and J ends were trimmed by 4 bases and 0 bases, with 12 bases remaining between them. There are 16 residues in the CDR3. The CDR3 region is CASSSDRHSNTGELFF. CDR3 DNA sequence: TGTGCCAGCAGCTCTGATCGACATTCGAACACCGGGGAGCTGTTTTTT.

Turning to this clone: One end of the junction fails to match germline, which may point to a read error. The rearrangement links TRBV6-8 to TRBJ2-1; 14 nucleotides match TRBD2. The V gene's germline CDR1 is MNHGY and CDR2 SAAAGT. This CDR3 has 21 residues. The CDR3 region has the DNA TGTGGCAGCAGTCGCACAGGGAAGGGACTAGCGGGGGACCCCTCCTACAATGAGCAGTTCTTC. Translated: CGSSRTGKGLAGDPSYNEQFF.

V gene TRBV2 combines with J gene TRBJ2-7, with 8 positions matching TRBD1. The CDR3 is 16 residues long. J lost 5 bases, V lost 3 bases, and 12 bases had no gene match. Germline V gene data show CDR1 as SNHLY and CDR2 as FYNNEI. CDR3 residues: CASSDQGGQGVHEQYF. CDR3 DNA sequence: TGTGCCAGCAGTGACCAGGGCGGACAGGGAGTTCACGAGCAGTACTTC.

The gene calls are TRBV7-2 and TRBJ1-2; no reliable D call. Trimming stripped 1 base from V and 5 bases from J, with 8 bases between. The CDR3 is made up of 13 amino acids. Germline-derived CDR1 and CDR2 are SGHTA and FQGNSA. DNA of the CDR3: TGTGCCAGCAGCTTAGTCGGGGATTATGGCTACACCTTC. This sequence encodes CASSLVGDYGYTF. The full variable domain, rest sourced from reference TRBV7-2 and TRBJ1-2, is GAGVSQSPSNKVTEKGKDVELRCDPISGHTALYWYRQSLGQGLEFLIYFQGNSAPDKSGLPSDRFSAERTGGSVSTLTIQRTQQEDSAVYLCASSLVGDYGYTFGSGTRLTVV.

The chain joins TRBV3-1 (or the pseudogene TRBV3-2) to TRBJ1-1; D gene uncertain. This CDR3 is 15 amino acids long. Trimming removed 2 bases from V and 0 bases from J, with 10 bases in between. The V gene's germline CDR1 is LGHDT and CDR2 YNNKEL (reference sequence). In DNA, the CDR3 is TGTGCCAGCAGCCAACTAAACAGATTGAACACTGAAGCTTTCTTT. It is translated as CASSQLNRLNTEAFF.

The V call is TRBV5-1, the J call TRBJ2-7; 8 nucleotides match TRBD1. V lost 3 bases, J lost 4 bases, and 9 bases stayed unmatched. This CDR3 has 15 amino acids. CDR1 is SGHRS, CDR2 YFSETQ, per germline. The CDR3 loop is CASSSRGQGAYEQYF. Here the CDR3 DNA reads TGCGCCAGCAGCTCCAGGGGGCAGGGGGCTTACGAGCAGTACTTC.

A few counts support this clone. The chain carries TRBV11-2 and TRBJ2-1, with TRBD2 identical over 8 bases. V shed 0 bases and J 6 bases; nucleotides not matched to a gene: 10. The germline gives CDR1 SGHAT, CDR2 FQNNGV. The CDR3 has 17 residues. DNA for the CDR3: TGTGCCAGCAGCTTAGAGGGAGGGACTAGTGGGGCCAATGAGCAGTTCTTC. It translates to CASSLEGGTSGANEQFF.

The chain links TRBV6-5 to TRBJ1-2; D call uncertain. V was cut by 0 bases and J by 6 bases, with 14 bases left in between. Germline V CDR1 and CDR2: MNHEY, SVGAGI. The CDR3 is 15 amino acids. CDR3 sequence (DNA): TGTGCCAGCAGTTACTCGAGAACCCGTAGAGATGGCTACACCTTC. Amino acid sequence: CASSYSRTRRDGYTF.

The chain couples TRBV7-2 to TRBJ2-1; D perhaps matches TRBD1 (5 bases). Per the germline V gene, CDR1 is SGHTA and CDR2 is FQGNSA. This CDR3 comprises 16 residues. V was cut by 0 bases and J by 7 bases, with 16 bases left in between. The CDR3 DNA follows: TGTGCCAGCAGCTTAGCGCTTACAGGTGTGGGTAATGAGCAGTTCTTC. It translates to CASSLALTGVGNEQFF. Full variable domain (outside the CDR3, taken from reference TRBV7-2 and TRBJ2-1): GAGVSQSPSNKVTEKGKDVELRCDPISGHTALYWYRQSLGQGLEFLIYFQGNSAPDKSGLPSDRFSAERTGGSVSTLTIQRTQQEDSAVYLCASSLALTGVGNEQFFGPGTRLTVL.

This rearrangement joins TRBV21-1 to TRBJ2-3; the listed D gene, TRBD2, was not tested against the DNA. TRBV21-1 is assigned pseudogene status. The CDR3 loop spans 14 amino acids. CDR3 DNA: TGTGCCAGCAGCGACAGCGGGGATGTGGATACGCAGTATTTT. This codes for CASSDSGDVDTQYF.

V is TRBV3-1 (or the pseudogene TRBV3-2) and J is TRBJ2-1, with 10 positions matching TRBD2. CDR3 length: 15 amino acids. The germline V gene has CDR1 LGHDT and CDR2 YNNKEL (reference sequence). V was pared by 5 bases and J by 4 bases, with 5 bases of the junction left unmatched. For the CDR3, the DNA is TGTGCCAGCAGCGATGAGCGGGGGGGGTACAATGAGCAGTTCTTC. Translating it yields CASSDERGGYNEQFF.